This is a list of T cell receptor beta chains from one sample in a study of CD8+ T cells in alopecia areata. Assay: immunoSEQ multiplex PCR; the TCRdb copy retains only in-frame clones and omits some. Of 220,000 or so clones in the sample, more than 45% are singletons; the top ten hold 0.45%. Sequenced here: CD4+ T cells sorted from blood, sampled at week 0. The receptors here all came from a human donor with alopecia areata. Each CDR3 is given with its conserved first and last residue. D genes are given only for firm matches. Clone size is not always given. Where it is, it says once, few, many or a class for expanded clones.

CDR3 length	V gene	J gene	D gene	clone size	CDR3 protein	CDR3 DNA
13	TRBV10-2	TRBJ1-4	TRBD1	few	CASSPADRVKLFF	TGCGCCAGCAGCCCCGCGGACAGGGTTAAACTGTTTTTT
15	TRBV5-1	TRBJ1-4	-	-	CASSKTTGGPGKLFF	TGCGCCAGCAGCAAAACGACAGGCGGACCAGGAAAACTGTTTTTT
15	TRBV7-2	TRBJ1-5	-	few	CASSFFGGGNQPQHF	TGTGCCAGCAGCTTCTTCGGGGGTGGTAATCAGCCCCAGCATTTT
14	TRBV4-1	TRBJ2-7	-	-	CASSQPRHSYEQYF	TGCGCCAGCAGCCAACCCAGGCACTCCTACGAGCAGTACTTC
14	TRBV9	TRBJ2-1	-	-	CASSVEPQFSEQFF	TGTGCCAGCAGCGTAGAACCCCAATTTTCTGAGCAGTTCTTC
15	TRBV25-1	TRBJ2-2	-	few	CASSEGSLNTGELFF	TGTGCCAGCAGTGAGGGCAGCCTGAACACCGGGGAGCTGTTTTTT
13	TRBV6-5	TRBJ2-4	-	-	CASSPPGQNIQYF	TGTGCCAGCAGTCCGCCGGGACAAAACATTCAGTACTTC
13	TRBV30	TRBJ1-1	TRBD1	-	CAWTSGDRRRAFF	TGTGCCTGGACCTCGGGGGACAGGAGACGAGCTTTCTTT
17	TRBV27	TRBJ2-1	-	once	CASSTGGWSRSYNEQFF	TGTGCCAGCAGTACTGGGGGGTGGTCGCGCTCCTACAATGAGCAGTTCTTC
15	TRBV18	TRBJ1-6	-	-	CASSPTGRNNSPLHF	TGTGCCAGCTCACCGACAGGCCGAAATAATTCACCCCTCCACTTT
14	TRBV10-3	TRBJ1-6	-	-	CAISVNSFNSPLHF	TGTGCCATCAGTGTGAACAGTTTTAATTCACCCCTCCACTTT
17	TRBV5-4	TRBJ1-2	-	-	CASSLERSQGGSYGYTF	TGTGCCAGCAGCTTGGAGAGGAGTCAGGGAGGGAGCTATGGCTACACCTTC
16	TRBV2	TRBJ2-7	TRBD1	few	CASSPFPDRTTYEQYF	TGTGCCAGCAGTCCGTTTCCGGACAGGACCACCTACGAGCAGTACTTC
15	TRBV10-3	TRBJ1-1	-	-	CAISGQEGVYTEAFF	TGTGCCATCAGTGGACAGGAGGGTGTTTACACTGAAGCTTTCTTT
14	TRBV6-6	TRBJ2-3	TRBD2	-	CAARTSGGIGTQYF	TGTGCCGCCCGGACTAGCGGGGGGATCGGTACGCAGTATTTT
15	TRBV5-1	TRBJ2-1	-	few	CASSLTKSSYNEQFF	TGCGCCAGCAGCTTGACTAAAAGCTCCTACAATGAGCAGTTCTTC
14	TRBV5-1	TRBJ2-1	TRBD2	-	CASRNSGSYNEQFF	TGCGCCAGCAGGAATAGCGGGAGCTACAATGAGCAGTTCTTC
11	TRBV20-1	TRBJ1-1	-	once	CGAKDSTGAFF	TGCGGTGCCAAGGACAGCACGGGAGCTTTCTTT
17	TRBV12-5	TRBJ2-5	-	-	CASGKSSLQGFQETQYF	TGTGCTAGTGGCAAATCCTCCCTGCAGGGTTTCCAAGAGACCCAGTACTTC
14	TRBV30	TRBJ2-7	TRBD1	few	CAWSGGTGVYEQYF	TGTGCCTGGAGTGGGGGGACAGGGGTTTACGAGCAGTACTTC
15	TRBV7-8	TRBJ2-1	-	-	CASSLAERTHNEQFF	TGTGCCAGCAGCTTAGCGGAACGGACCCACAATGAGCAGTTCTTC
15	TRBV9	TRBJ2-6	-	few	CASSTQGSGANVLTF	TGTGCCAGCAGCACTCAGGGCTCTGGGGCCAACGTCCTGACTTTC
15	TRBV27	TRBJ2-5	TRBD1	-	CASSSSGTAEETQYF	TGTGCCAGCAGTTCCTCCGGGACAGCGGAAGAGACCCAGTACTTC
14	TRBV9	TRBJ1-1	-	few	CASSVWGTNTEAFF	TGTGCCAGCAGCGTTTGGGGGACGAACACTGAAGCTTTCTTT
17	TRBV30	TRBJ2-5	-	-	CAWSGFGVPPLQETQYF	TGTGCCTGGAGTGGTTTCGGAGTGCCCCCGTTACAAGAGACCCAGTACTTC
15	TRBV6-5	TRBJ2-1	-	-	CASSLDRSSYNEQFF	TGTGCCAGCAGTTTAGACAGGAGCTCCTACAATGAGCAGTTCTTC
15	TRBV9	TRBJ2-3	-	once	CASSAAERIPDTQYF	TGTGCCAGCAGCGCCGCGGAGCGGATTCCAGATACGCAGTATTTT
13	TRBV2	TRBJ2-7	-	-	CANQKSRQFPQYF	TGTGCCAACCAAAAGTCCAGACAGTTTCCCCAGTACTTC
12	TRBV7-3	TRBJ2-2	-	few	CASSPPTGELFF	TGTGCCAGCAGCCCCCCCACCGGGGAGCTGTTTTTT
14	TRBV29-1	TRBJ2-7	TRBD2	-	CSAAGERGSYEQYF	TGCAGCGCAGCGGGAGAGAGGGGATCCTACGAGCAGTACTTC
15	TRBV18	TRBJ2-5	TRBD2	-	CASSPKTVGGETQYF	TGTGCCAGCTCACCAAAGACAGTCGGGGGGGAGACCCAGTACTTC
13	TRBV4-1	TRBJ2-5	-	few	CASAGTKGETQYF	TGCGCCAGCGCCGGGACCAAGGGAGAGACCCAGTACTTC